Here is one T cell receptor (beta chain) with its context. The source of the sample is a study of blood T cell repertoires in COVID-19. On the study more broadly: Sites in the United States, Italy and Spain provided acute and convalescent COVID-19 samples. PBMCs, B-cell-depleted T cells, or T cells provided the cDNA or gDNA that made up the material.

Trimming took 2 bases from V and 0 from J, leaving 5 bases between them. The CDR3 consists of 14 residues. CDR1 and CDR2 from the germline V gene are MNHNY and SVGAGI (reference sequence). Per the original data handling: Reference gene primer amplification gave estimated nucleated cell counts. The assay was immunoSEQ multiplex PCR, and TCRdb's table has in-frame clones only and misses some. V, J and clone size reflect that table, while D and trimming were determined from the DNA. The sample shows 200,000 to 250,000 clones, 83% of them seen only once. This rearrangement joins TRBV6-6 to TRBJ1-3; no reliable D call. Material: peripheral blood. The TCR sequence derives from a woman aged 45 to 65 with acute or convalescent COVID-19. The CDR3 loop is CASSYDNSGNTIYF. The CDR3 bases are TGTGCCAGCAGTTACGACAACTCTGGAAACACCATATATTTT.